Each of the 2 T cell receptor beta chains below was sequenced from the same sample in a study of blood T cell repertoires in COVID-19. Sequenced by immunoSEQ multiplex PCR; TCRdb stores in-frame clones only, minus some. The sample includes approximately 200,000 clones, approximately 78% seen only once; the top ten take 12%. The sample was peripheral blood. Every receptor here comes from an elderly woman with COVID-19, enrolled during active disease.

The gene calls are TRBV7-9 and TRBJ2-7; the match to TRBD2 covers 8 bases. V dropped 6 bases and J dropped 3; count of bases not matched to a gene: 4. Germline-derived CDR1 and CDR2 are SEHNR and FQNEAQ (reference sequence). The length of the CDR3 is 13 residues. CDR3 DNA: TGTGCCAGCAGATCCGGGACTAGCTACGAGCAGTACTTC. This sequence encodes CASRSGTSYEQYF. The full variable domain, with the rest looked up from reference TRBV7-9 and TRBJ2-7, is DTGVSQNPRHKITKRGQNVTFRCDPISEHNRLYWYRQTLGQGPEFLTYFQNEAQLEKSRLLSDRFSAERPKGSFSTLEIQRTEQGDSAMYLCASRSGTSYEQYFGPGTRLTVT.

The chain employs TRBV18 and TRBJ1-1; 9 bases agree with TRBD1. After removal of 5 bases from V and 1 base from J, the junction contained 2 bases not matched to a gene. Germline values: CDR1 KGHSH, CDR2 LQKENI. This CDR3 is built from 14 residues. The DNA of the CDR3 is TGTGCCAGCTCAAGGACAGGGGAGAACACTGAAGCTTTCTTT. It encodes CASSRTGENTEAFF. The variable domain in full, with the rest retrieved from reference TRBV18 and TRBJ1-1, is NAGVMQNPRHLVRRRGQEARLRCSPMKGHSHVYWYRQLPEEGLKFMVYLQKENIIDESGMPKERFSAEFPKEGPSILRIQQVVRGDSAAYFCASSRTGENTEAFFGQGTRLTVV.